This TCR beta chain was obtained from a study of T cell responses to AZD1222 COVID-19 vaccine. Overall study findings and caveats: Possibly, clonal diversity was underestimated; donors were largely white British and included more females. Two AZD1222 administrations were followed by greater Spike-specific TCR breadth and depth. Variant regions that are unmutated are reportedly the target of nearly half of spike-specific TCRs.

Both about-4-week and about-12-week second-dose recipients were combined. Some clones are missing from TCRdb's copy, which holds only in-frame ones; the method was immunoSEQ multiplex PCR. The sample shows around 270,000 clones, around 92% of them seen only once. The germline gives CDR1 MDHEN, CDR2 SYDVKM. The V and J ends lost 3 bases and 3 bases respectively, with 15 bases between them. This CDR3 is built from 15 residues. About this clone itself: Its antigen is currently unknown.

This sample comprised peripheral blood, obtained 28 days after the second AZD1222 dose. The clonotype comes from an adult who received the AZD1222 COVID-19 vaccine. The rearrangement links TRBV28 to TRBJ2-7; D is perhaps TRBD2 (6 bases). The CDR3 region has the DNA TGTGCCAGCAGTTTGTCCGGGACTGGGAGCTACGAGCAGTACTTC. Protein sequence: CASSLSGTGSYEQYF.